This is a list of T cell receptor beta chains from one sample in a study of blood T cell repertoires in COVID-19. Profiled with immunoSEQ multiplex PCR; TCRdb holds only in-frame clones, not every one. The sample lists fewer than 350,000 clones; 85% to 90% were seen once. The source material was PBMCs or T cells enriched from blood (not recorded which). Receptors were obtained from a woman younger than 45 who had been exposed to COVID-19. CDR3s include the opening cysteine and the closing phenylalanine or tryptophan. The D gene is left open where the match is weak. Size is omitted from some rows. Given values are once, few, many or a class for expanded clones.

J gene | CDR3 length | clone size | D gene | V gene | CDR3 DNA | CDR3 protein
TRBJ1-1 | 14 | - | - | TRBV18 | TGTGCCAGCTCACAAGGGGAAGGGGGCACTGAAGCTTTCTTT | CASSQGEGGTEAFF
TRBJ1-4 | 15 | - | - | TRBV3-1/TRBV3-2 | TGTGCCAGCAGCCACCTGACAGAGACTAATGAAAAACTGTTTTTT | CASSHLTETNEKLFF
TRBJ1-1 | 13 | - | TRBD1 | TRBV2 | TGTGCCAGCAGGGGTAGGACAGGGGACGAAGCTTTCTTT | CASRGRTGDEAFF
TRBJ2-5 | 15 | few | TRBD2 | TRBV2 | TGTGCCAGCAGTGTGGTCGCCGGGAGGGGAGAGACCCAGTACTTC | CASSVVAGRGETQYF
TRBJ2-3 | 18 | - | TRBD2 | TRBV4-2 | TGTGCCAGCAGCCAAGCCCTAGCGGGAGGGCCCGACACAGATACGCAGTATTTT | CASSQALAGGPDTDTQYF
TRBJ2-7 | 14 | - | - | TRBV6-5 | TGTGCCAGCAGCCCGACAGGTGCCTCCTACGAGCAGTACTTC | CASSPTGASYEQYF
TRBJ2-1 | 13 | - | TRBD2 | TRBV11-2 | TGTGCCAGCAGCTCATTAGCGGGAGGGGAGCAGTTCTTC | CASSSLAGGEQFF
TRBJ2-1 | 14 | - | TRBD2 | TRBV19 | TGTGCCAGTAGTCCTCCTGGACTAGCTTCCAGTACGTTCTTC | CASSPPGLASSTFF
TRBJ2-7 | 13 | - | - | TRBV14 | TGTGCCAGCAGCCAATCCTCCCGCTACGAGCAGTACTTC | CASSQSSRYEQYF
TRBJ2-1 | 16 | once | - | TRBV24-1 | TGTGCCACCAGTGGTCCCCTACAGGGCTCCTACAATGAGCAGTTCTTC | CATSGPLQGSYNEQFF
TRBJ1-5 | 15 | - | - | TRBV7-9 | TGTGCCAGCAGCTTAGCGGGGACTCCCAATCAGCCCCAGCATTTT | CASSLAGTPNQPQHF
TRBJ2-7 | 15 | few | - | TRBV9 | TGTGCCAGCAGCCCGAGGGGGTTCAACTCCTACGAGCAGTACTTC | CASSPRGFNSYEQYF
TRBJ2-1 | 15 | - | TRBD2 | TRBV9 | TGTGCCAGCAGCGTCCCGGGACTAGCGGGAGAAGTGCAGTTCTTC | CASSVPGLAGEVQFF
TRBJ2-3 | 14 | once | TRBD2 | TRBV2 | TGTGCCAGCGGACTAGCGGGAGGCACAGATACGCAGTATTTT | CASGLAGGTDTQYF
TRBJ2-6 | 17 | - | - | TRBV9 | TGTGCCAGCAGCGTAGCTGGGAGGACGTCTGGGGCCAACGTCCTGACTTTC | CASSVAGRTSGANVLTF
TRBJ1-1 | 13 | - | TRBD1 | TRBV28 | TGTGCCAGCAGTCCCCAAGCGGGACAGGGTGCTTTCTTT | CASSPQAGQGAFF
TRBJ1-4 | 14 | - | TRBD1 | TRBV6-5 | TGTGCCAGCAGGCGTCTACAGGGGGTTGAAAAACTGTTTTTT | CASRRLQGVEKLFF